The clone carrying this TCR beta chain was observed a handful of times. Its target is not known. The data are from a study of spatial heterogeneity in lung cancer. In the study overall: Each distinct TCR and UMI combination averaged more than ten appearances in raw reads.

TCRdb called the 5' RACE reads again in MiXCR, with one record for every CDR3 protein. Of about 78,000 distinct CDR3 sequences listed, about 7.8% were seen once; the top ten hold under 8%. Time point: sample taken at primary tumor resection. A total of some 70 untreated early-stage non-small cell lung cancer patients served as donors. Unsorted whole RNA of tumor, nontumor lung or frozen PBMC was sequenced. Whole-study results and caveats: The appearance of ubiquitous expanded tumor TCRs in blood was greater at resection than follow-up.

The CDR3 spans 15 residues. The germline V gene encodes CDR1 LNHDA and CDR2 SQIVND (reference sequence). With 7 bases clipped from V and 4 bases from J, the junction kept 6 bases outside the gene matches. The source material was PBMCs, sampled at surgery. The clonotype was recovered from a male donor with early-stage non-small cell lung cancer. The rearrangement uses TRBV19 and TRBJ2-1, with 11 bases identical to TRBD2. The CDR3 bases are TGTGCCAGTACAAATCTAGCGGGAGGTTACAATGAGCAGTTCTTC. Protein sequence: CASTNLAGGYNEQFF.